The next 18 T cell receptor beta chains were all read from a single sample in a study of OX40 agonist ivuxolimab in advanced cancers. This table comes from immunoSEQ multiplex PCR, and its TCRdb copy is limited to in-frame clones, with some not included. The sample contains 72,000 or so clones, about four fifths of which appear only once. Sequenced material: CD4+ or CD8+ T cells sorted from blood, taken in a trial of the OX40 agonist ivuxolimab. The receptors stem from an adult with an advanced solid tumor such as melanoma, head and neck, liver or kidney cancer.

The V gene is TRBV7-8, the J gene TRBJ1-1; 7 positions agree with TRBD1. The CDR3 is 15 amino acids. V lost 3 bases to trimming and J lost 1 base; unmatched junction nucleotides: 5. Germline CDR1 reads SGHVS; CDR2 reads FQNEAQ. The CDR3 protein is CASSLEGQRNTEAFF. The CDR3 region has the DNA TGTGCCAGCAGCTTGGAGGGACAGAGGAACACTGAAGCTTTCTTT.

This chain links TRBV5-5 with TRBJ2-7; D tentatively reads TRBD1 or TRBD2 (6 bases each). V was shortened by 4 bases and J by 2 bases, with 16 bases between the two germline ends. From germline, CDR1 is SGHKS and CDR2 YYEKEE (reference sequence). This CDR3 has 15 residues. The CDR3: CASSLLGGGAYEQYF. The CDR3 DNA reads TGTGCCAGCAGCCTCCTAGGGGGAGGAGCCTACGAGCAGTACTTC.

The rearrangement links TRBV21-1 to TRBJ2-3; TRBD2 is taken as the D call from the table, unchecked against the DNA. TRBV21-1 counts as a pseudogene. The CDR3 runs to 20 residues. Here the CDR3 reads CASSKRRRLAGGAWIDTQYF. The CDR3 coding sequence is TGTGCCAGCAGCAAAAGGAGGAGACTAGCGGGGGGGGCCTGGATAGATACGCAGTATTTT.

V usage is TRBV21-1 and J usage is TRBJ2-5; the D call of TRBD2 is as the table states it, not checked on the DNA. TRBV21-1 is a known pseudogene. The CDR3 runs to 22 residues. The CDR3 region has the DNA TGTGCCAGCAGCAAAGCAAGGAGGAAGGCTCTTGGGAGTCTGTCAGGACTAGTCTGTCAGTACTTC. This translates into CASSKARRKALGSLSGLVCQYF.

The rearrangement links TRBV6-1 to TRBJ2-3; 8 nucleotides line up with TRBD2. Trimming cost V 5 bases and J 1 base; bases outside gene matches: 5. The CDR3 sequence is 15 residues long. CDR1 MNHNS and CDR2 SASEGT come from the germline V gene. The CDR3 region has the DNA TGTGCCAGCAGTCTCACAGCGGGGGGCACAGATACGCAGTATTTT. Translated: CASSLTAGGTDTQYF.

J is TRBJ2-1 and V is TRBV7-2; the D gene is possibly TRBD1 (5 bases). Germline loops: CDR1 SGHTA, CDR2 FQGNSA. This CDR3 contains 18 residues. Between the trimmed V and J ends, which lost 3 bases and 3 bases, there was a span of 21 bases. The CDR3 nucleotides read TGTGCCAGCAGCTTTTTGGTCCCCGACAGTTGGGACTACAATGAGCAGTTCTTC. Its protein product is CASSFLVPDSWDYNEQFF.

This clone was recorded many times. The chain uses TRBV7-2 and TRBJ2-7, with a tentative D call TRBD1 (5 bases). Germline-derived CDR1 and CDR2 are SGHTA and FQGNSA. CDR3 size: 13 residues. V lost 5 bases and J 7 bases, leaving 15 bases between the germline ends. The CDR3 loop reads CASSAQGLGEQYF. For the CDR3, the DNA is TGTGCCAGCAGCGCTCAGGGATTGGGAGAGCAGTACTTC.

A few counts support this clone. CDR3 amino acids: CATSISSGGNSETQYF. The CDR3 DNA follows: TGTGCCACCAGCATAAGTAGCGGGGGAAACTCGGAGACCCAGTACTTC. The chain recombines TRBV15 with TRBJ2-5, with TRBD2 matching 9 bases. Trimming cost V 4 bases and J 5 bases; bases outside gene matches: 11. The CDR3 runs to 16 residues. Germline V gene data show CDR1 as LNHNV and CDR2 as YYDKDF (reference sequence).

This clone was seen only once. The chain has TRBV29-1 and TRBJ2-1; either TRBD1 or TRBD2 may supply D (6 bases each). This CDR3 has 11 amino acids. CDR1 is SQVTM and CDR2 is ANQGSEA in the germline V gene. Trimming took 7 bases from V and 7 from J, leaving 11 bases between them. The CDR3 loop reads CSGRGGNEQFF. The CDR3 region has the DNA TGCAGCGGGCGAGGGGGGAATGAGCAGTTCTTC.

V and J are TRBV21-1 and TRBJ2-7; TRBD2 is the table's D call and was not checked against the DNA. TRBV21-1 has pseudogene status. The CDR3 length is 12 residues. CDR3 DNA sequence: TGTGCCAGCAGGTTGAGGTTAGACGAGCAGTACTTC. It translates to CASRLRLDEQYF.

This CDR3 reads CSVSGQGLTYEQYF. As DNA, the CDR3 is TGCAGCGTCTCCGGACAGGGCCTCACCTACGAGCAGTACTTC. The rearrangement uses TRBV29-1 and TRBJ2-7; 8 positions match TRBD1. The CDR3 spans 14 residues. The germline V gene has CDR1 SQVTM and CDR2 ANQGSEA. The trim removed 6 bases at V and 2 bases at J, leaving 9 bases unmatched.

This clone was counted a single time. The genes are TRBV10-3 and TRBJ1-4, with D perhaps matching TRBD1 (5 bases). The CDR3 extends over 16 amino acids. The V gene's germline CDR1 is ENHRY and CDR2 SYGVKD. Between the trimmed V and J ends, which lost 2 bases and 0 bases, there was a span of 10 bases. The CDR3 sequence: CAISEGGPSTNEKLFF. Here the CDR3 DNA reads TGTGCCATCAGTGAGGGGGGTCCCTCAACTAATGAAAAACTGTTTTTT.

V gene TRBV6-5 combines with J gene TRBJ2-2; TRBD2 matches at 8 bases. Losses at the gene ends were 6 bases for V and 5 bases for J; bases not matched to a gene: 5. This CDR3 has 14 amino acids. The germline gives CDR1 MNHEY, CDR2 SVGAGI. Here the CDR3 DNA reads TGTGCCAGCAGCCTAAGCGGGGGAACCGGGGAGCTGTTTTTT. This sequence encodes CASSLSGGTGELFF.

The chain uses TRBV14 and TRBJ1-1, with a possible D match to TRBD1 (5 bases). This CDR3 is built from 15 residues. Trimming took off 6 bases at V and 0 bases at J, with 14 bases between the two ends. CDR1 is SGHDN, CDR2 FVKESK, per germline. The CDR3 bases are TGTGCCAGCAGTAAGGGACGCCGAATGAACACTGAAGCTTTCTTT. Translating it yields CASSKGRRMNTEAFF.

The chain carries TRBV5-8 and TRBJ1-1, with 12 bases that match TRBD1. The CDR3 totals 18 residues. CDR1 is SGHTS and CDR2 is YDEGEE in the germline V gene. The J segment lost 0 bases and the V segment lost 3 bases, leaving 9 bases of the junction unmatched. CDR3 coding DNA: TGTGCCAGCAGCTCCCAAAGGGGGACAGGGGGCATGAACACTGAAGCTTTCTTT. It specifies CASSSQRGTGGMNTEAFF.

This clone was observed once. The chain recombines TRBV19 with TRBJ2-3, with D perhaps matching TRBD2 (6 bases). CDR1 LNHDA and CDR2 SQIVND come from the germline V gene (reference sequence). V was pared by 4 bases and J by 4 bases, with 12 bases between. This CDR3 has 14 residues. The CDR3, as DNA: TGTGCCAGTAGTAAGGGACTGGGGCCAGATACGCAGTATTTT. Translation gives CASSKGLGPDTQYF.

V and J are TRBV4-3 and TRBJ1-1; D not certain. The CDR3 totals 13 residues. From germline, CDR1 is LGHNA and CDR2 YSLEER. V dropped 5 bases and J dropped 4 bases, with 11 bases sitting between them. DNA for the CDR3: TGCGCCAGCAGCAGGGTCGGAGGCACTGAAGCTTTCTTT. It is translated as CASSRVGGTEAFF.

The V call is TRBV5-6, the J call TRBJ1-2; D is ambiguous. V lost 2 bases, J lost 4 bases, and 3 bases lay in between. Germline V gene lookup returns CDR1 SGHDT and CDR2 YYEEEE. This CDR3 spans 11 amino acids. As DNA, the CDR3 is TGTGCCAGCAGCTTAGGCTATGGCTACACCTTC. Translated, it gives CASSLGYGYTF.